A selection of T cell receptor beta chains follows, all from one sample in a study of T cells in Graves' hyperthyroidism and ophthalmopathy. TCRdb re-analysed the multiplex PCR reads in MiXCR, keeping a single row per CDR3 protein. Among about 270,000 distinct CDR3 sequences listed, more than 20% were seen once. Sequencing was done on a sample of blood. These receptors were taken from a woman aged 40 to 50 with Graves' ophthalmopathy. CDR3s leave out the opening cysteine and the closing phenylalanine or tryptophan.

>13|TRBV28|TRBJ2-7
ASSSTGTETYEQY
>12|TRBV2|TRBJ2-7
ASSDLVQTYEQY
>12|TRBV7-9|TRBJ2-4
ASSLALTGGIQY
>10|TRBV30|TRBJ1-1
AWVEPTTEAF
>13|TRBV12-3/TRBV12-4|TRBJ1-1
ASSDPGQGITEAF
>11|TRBV5-1|TRBJ2-7
ASSGLDSYEQY
>11|TRBV11-2|TRBJ2-7
ASSPPWSYEQY
>13|TRBV6-1|TRBJ2-7
ARASGGESSYEQY
>11|TRBV20-1|TRBJ2-7
SAIDRVSGEQY
>14|TRBV5-1|TRBJ1-1
ASTSGGGQGNTEAF
>11|TRBV28|TRBJ1-2
ASCDRGLRGYT
>12|TRBV9|TRBJ2-7
ASSVGQALREQY
>11|TRBV28|TRBJ2-2
ASSFGEVEELF
>13|TRBV6-2/TRBV6-3|TRBJ2-7
ASSYGGRSSYEQY
>13|TRBV11-2|TRBJ2-7
ASSPTTGLSYEQY
>12|TRBV7-8|TRBJ2-7
ASSQGGGRDEQY
>11|TRBV15|TRBJ2-7
ATRERGSYEQY
>14|TRBV4-1|TRBJ1-5
ASSQEGTASNQPQH
>12|TRBV7-8|TRBJ1-1
ASSLVGRNTEAF
>14|TRBV20-1|TRBJ1-5
SARDSAKLSNQPQH
>14|TRBV27|TRBJ2-6
ASSFGSGSGANVLT
>11|TRBV2|TRBJ1-1
ASSEANRGQAF
>10|TRBV7-2|TRBJ2-5
ASSPSFETQY
>12|TRBV12-3/TRBV12-4|TRBJ2-7
ASSFSGYFYEQY
>11|TRBV28|TRBJ2-7
ASTLSSSYEQS
>16|TRBV20-1|TRBJ1-5
SARSGRGRGPVNQPQH
>10|TRBV12-3/TRBV12-4|TRBJ1-2
ASEGQGAGYT
>10|TRBV14|TRBJ2-7
ASSTNGYEQY
>13|TRBV5-1|TRBJ2-2
ASTFTWSNTGELF
>12|TRBV6-1|TRBJ1-2
ASSPRNTGYGYT
>12|TRBV29-1|TRBJ2-5
SVRDRGYQETQY
>12|TRBV12-3/TRBV12-4|TRBJ1-2
AGSHRRSRYGYT
>11|TRBV30|TRBJ1-1
AWSVVTNTEAF
>13|TRBV9|TRBJ1-2
ASSVGRGNLYGYT
>13|TRBV7-8|TRBJ2-2
ASRPWAENAGELF
>11|TRBV6-2/TRBV6-3|TRBJ1-2
ASGYRANYGYT
>12|TRBV20-1|TRBJ1-5
SARDGGNGQPQH
>13|TRBV27|TRBJ1-2
ASSLSPGASYGYT
>13|TRBV28|TRBJ2-5
ASSLLTTSQETQY